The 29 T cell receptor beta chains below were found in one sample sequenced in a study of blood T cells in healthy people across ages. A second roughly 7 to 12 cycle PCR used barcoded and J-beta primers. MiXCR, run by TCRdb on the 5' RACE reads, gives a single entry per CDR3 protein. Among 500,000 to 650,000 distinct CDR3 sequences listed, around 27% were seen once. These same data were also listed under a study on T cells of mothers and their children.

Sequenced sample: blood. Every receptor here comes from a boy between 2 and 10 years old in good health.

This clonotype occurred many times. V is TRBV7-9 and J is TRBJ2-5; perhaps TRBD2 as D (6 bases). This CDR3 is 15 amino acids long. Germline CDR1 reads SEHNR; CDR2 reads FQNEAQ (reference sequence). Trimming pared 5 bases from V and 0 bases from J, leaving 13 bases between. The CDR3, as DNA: TGTGCCAGCAGCCCTAGCGAATGGTACCAAGAGACCCAGTACTTC. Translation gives CASSPSEWYQETQYF.

The CDR3 region is CASSLSGKNYEQYF. The CDR3 DNA reads as TGTGCCAGCAGCTTATCAGGGAAAAACTACGAGCAGTACTTC. The rearrangement uses TRBV7-6 and TRBJ2-7; possible D gene TRBD1, 5 bases. Germline values: CDR1 SGHVS, CDR2 FNYEAQ. CDR3 length: 14 amino acids. The V end was cut by 2 bases, the J end by 3 bases, with 11 bases between.

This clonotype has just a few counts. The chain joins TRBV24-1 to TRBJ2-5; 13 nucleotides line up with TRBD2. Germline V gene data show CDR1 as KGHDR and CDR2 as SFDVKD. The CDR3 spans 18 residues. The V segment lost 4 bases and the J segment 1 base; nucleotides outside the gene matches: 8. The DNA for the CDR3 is TGTGCCACCAGTGAGGGACTAGCGGGGCCAGGGGTCCAAGAGACCCAGTACTTC. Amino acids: CATSEGLAGPGVQETQYF.

CDR3 region: CASSMGLAGEADTQYF. Written as DNA, the CDR3 is TGTGCCAGTAGTATGGGACTAGCGGGAGAGGCAGATACGCAGTATTTT. The chain uses TRBV19 and TRBJ2-3; 14 bases fit TRBD2. The CDR3 totals 16 residues. V lost 3 bases and J lost 4; bases outside the gene matches: 3. Germline assignment: CDR1 LNHDA and CDR2 SQIVND (reference sequence). Together with reference TRBV19 and TRBJ2-3, the CDR3 gives the full variable domain: DGGITQSPKYLFRKEGQNVTLSCEQNLNHDAMYWYRQDPGQGLRLIYYSQIVNDFQKGDIAEGYSVSREKKESFPLTVTSAQKNPTAFYLCASSMGLAGEADTQYFGPGTRLTVL.

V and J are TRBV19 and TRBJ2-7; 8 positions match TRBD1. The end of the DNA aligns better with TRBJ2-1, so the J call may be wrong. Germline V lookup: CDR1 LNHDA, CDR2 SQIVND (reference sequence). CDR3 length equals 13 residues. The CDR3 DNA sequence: TGTGCCAGTAGTAAGGGACAGGTAAATGAGCAGTTCTTC. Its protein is CASSKGQVNEQFF.

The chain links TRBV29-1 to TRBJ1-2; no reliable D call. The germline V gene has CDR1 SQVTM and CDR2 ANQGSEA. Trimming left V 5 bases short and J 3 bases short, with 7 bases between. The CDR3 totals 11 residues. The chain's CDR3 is CSVIADYGYTF. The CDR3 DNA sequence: TGCAGCGTTATCGCGGACTATGGCTACACCTTC.

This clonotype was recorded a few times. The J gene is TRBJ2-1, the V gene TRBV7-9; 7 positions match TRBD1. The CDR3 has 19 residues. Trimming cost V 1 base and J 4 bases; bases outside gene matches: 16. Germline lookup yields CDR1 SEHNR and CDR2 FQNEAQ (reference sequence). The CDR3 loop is CASSLVYVQGKRVYNEQFF. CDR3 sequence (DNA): TGTGCCAGCAGCTTAGTTTACGTACAGGGGAAGAGGGTTTACAATGAGCAGTTCTTC.

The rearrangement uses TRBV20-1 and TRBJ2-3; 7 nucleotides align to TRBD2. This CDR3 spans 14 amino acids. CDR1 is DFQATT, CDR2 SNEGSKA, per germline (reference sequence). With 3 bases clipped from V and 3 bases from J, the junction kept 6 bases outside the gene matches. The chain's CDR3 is CSASLGGTTDTQYF. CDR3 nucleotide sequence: TGCAGTGCTAGTTTGGGGGGGACTACAGATACGCAGTATTTT.

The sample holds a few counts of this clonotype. CDR3 sequence reads: CASSLRDPGTQETQYF. In DNA form, the CDR3 reads TGCGCCAGCAGCTTGCGCGACCCGGGAACCCAAGAGACCCAGTACTTC. The rearrangement joins TRBV5-1 to TRBJ2-5; TRBD2 is a possible D gene (5 bases). Trimming removed 1 base from V and 1 base from J, with 14 bases in between. Germline lookup yields CDR1 SGHRS and CDR2 YFSETQ. This CDR3 has 16 amino acids.

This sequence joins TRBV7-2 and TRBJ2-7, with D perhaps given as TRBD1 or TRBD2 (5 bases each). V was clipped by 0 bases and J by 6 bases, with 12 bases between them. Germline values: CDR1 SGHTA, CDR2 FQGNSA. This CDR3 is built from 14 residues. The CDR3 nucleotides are TGTGCCAGCAGCTTAGCGGGACCCCTAATCGAGCAGTACTTC. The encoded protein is CASSLAGPLIEQYF.

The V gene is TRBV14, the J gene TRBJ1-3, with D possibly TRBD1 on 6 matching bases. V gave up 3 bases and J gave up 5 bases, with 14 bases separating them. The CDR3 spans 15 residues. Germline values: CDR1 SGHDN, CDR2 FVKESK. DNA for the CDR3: TGTGCCAGCAGCCAGGATACAGGGACGCGAAACACCATATATTTT. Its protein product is CASSQDTGTRNTIYF.

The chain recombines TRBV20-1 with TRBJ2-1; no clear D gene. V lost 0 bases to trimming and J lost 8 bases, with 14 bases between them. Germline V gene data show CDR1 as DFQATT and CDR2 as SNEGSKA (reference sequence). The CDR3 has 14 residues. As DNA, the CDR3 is TGCAGTGCTAGAGATTTGTATGCTGGAGATGAGCAGTTCTTC. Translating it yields CSARDLYAGDEQFF.

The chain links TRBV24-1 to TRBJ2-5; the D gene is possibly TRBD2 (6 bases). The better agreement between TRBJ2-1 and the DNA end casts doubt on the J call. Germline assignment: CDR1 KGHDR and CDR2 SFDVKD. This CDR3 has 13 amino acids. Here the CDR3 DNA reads TGTGCCACCAGTGCCGGGACTGGGAATGAGCAGTTCTTC. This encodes CATSAGTGNEQFF.

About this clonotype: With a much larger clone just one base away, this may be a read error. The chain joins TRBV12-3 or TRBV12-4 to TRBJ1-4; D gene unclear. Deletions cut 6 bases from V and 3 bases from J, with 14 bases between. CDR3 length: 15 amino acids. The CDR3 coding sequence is TGTGCCAGCAGCTTGAACACTGGGGCTAATGAAAAACTGTTTTTT. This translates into CASSLNTGANEKLFF.

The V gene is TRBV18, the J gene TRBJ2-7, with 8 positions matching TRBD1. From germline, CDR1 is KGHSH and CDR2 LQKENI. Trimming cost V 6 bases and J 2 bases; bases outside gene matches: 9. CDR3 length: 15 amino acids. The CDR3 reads CASSGGQGTTYEQYF. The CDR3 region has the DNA TGTGCCAGCTCGGGTGGACAGGGCACAACCTACGAGCAGTACTTC. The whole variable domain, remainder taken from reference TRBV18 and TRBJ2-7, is NAGVMQNPRHLVRRRGQEARLRCSPMKGHSHVYWYRQLPEEGLKFMVYLQKENIIDESGMPKERFSAEFPKEGPSILRIQQVVRGDSAAYFCASSGGQGTTYEQYFGPGTRLTVT.

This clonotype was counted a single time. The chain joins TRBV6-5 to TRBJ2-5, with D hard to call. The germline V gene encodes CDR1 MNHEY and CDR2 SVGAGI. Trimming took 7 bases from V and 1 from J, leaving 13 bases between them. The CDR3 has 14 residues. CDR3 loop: CASTRTGPQETQYF. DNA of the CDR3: TGTGCCAGCACCCGAACCGGGCCCCAAGAGACCCAGTACTTC.

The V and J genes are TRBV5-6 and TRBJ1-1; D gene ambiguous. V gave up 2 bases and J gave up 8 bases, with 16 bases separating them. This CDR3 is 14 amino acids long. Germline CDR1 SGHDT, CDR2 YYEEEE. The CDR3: CASSLGPILSEAFF. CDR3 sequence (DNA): TGTGCCAGCAGCTTAGGCCCGATCCTATCAGAAGCTTTCTTT. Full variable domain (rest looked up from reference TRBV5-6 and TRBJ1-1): DAGVTQSPTHLIKTRGQQVTLRCSPKSGHDTVSWYQQALGQGPQFIFQYYEEEERQRGNFPDRFSGHQFPNYSSELNVNALLLGDSALYLCASSLGPILSEAFFGQGTRLTVV.

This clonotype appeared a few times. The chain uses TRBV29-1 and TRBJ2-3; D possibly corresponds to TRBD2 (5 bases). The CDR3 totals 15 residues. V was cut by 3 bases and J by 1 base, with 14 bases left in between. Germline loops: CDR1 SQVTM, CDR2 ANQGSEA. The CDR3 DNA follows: TGCAGCGTTGACTTTTCTGGAGGCCGCACAGATACGCAGTATTTT. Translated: CSVDFSGGRTDTQYF.

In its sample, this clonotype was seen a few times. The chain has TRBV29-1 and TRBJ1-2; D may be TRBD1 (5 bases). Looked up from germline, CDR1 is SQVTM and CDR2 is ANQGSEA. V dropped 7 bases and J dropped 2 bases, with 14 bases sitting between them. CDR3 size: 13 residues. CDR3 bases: TGCAGCGCTCTCGGGGGGGAGAACTATGGCTACACCTTC. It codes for CSALGGENYGYTF.

DNA of the CDR3: TGCAGCGTCGCACTAGCGGGAGGGCCGAATGAGCAGTTCTTC. Its translation is CSVALAGGPNEQFF. The chain joins TRBV29-1 to TRBJ2-1, with TRBD2 identical over 13 bases. Germline assignment: CDR1 SQVTM and CDR2 ANQGSEA. The CDR3 totals 14 residues. The junction had 6 bases not matched to a gene; V was cut back by 6 bases and J by 7 bases.

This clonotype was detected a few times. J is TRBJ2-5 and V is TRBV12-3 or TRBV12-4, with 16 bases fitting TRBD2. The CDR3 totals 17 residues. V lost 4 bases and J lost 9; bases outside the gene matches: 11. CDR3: CASSSGTSGGARGSQYF. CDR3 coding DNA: TGTGCCAGCAGTTCCGGGACTAGCGGGGGGGCCCGAGGGTCCCAGTACTTC.

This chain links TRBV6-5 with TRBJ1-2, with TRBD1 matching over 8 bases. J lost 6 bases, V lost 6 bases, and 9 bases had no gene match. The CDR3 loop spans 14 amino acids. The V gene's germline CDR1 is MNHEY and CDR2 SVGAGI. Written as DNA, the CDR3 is TGTGCCAGCAGGAATTTGACAGGGGCCAATGGCTACACCTTC. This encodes CASRNLTGANGYTF.

The chain's CDR3 is CASSVEVQGGEQYF. The CDR3 DNA reads TGTGCCAGCAGCGTAGAGGTCCAGGGTGGCGAGCAGTACTTC. This chain links TRBV9 with TRBJ2-7; possibly TRBD1 for D (5 bases). This CDR3 spans 14 amino acids. Trimming left V 0 bases short and J 6 bases short, with 13 bases between. The germline V gene encodes CDR1 SGDLS and CDR2 YYNGEE.

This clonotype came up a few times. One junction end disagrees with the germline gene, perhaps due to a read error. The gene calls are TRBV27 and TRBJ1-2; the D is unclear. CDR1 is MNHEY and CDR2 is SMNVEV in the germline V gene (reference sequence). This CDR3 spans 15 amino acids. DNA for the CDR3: TGTGCCTGCAGTTTAAACCCGGATTTCCCCTATGGCTACACCTTC. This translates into CACSLNPDFPYGYTF.

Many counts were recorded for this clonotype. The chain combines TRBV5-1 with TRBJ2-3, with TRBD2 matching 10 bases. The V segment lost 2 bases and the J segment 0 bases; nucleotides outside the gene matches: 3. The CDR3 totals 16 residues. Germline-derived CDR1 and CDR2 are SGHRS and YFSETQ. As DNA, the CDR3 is TGCGCCAGCAGCTTAGAGACTAGCGGGAGCACAGATACGCAGTATTTT. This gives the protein CASSLETSGSTDTQYF.

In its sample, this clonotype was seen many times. For the CDR3, the DNA is TGTGCCAGCAGCTTGAGGAGCAATCAGCCCCAGCATTTT. Protein sequence: CASSLRSNQPQHF. The rearrangement joins TRBV7-2 to TRBJ1-5; D is undetermined. The CDR3 has 13 amino acids. V lost 3 bases and J lost 1, with 4 bases in between. Germline CDR1 reads SGHTA; CDR2 reads FQGNSA.

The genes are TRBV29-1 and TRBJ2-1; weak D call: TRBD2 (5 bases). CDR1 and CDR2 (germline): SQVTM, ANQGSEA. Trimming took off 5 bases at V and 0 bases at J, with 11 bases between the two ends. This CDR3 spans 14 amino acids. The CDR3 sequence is CSVKRSGSYNEQFF. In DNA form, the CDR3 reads TGCAGCGTTAAGCGGTCCGGCTCCTACAATGAGCAGTTCTTC.

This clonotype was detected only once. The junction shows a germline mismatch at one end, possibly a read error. The DNA for the CDR3 is TGTGCCACCAGCAGAGATAGGGCCCAAGCATCCTTT. This codes for CATSRDRAQASF. V gene TRBV15 combines with J gene TRBJ1-1, with unresolved D. The CDR3 is 12 residues long. The germline gives CDR1 LNHNV, CDR2 YYDKDF (reference sequence).

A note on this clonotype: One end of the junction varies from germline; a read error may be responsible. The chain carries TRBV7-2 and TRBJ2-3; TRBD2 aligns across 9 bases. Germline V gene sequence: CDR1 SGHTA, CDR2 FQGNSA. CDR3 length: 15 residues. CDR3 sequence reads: CASRLAGAFTDTQYF. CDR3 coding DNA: TGTGCCAGCAGATTAGCGGGAGCCTTCACAGATACGCAGTATTTT.